What follows are 10 T cell receptor beta chains derived from one specimen sequenced in a study of response to subunit inactivated influenza vaccine. TCRdb redid the calling of the RT-PCR reads with MiXCR, one entry per CDR3 protein. The sample holds over 400,000 distinct CDR3 sequences; 10% to 15% are singletons and the top ten take over 10%. The sequences come from PBMCs from blood, collected 35 to 45 days after vaccination. Every receptor here comes from a man aged 50-60 years who received an inactivated influenza vaccine.

This chain joins TRBV12-3 or TRBV12-4 and TRBJ1-6; D gene unclear. The CDR3 covers 13 residues. Trimming took 3 bases from V and 11 from J, leaving 11 bases between them. CDR3 residues: CASSLGSGAPLHF. CDR3 in DNA: TGTGCCAGCAGTTTGGGGTCGGGAGCACCCCTCCACTTT.

This clonotype was counted only a few times. The chain joins TRBV25-1 to TRBJ2-7; TRBD1 or TRBD2 may be the D gene (6 bases each). CDR1 MGHDK and CDR2 SYGVNS come from the germline V gene. With 6 bases removed from V and 4 bases from J, the gap between germline ends came to 16 bases. This CDR3 contains 14 residues. CDR3: CASRPGDIGYEQYF. For the CDR3, the DNA is TGTGCCAGCAGACCGGGGGACATAGGTTACGAGCAGTACTTC.

The genes are TRBV20-1 and TRBJ2-5, with unresolved D. Trimming pared 3 bases from V and 5 bases from J, leaving 7 bases between. The germline V gene has CDR1 DFQATT and CDR2 SNEGSKA (reference sequence). This CDR3 has 11 amino acids. In nucleotides, the CDR3 is TGCAGTGCTAGCCTCCGGGAGACCCAGTACTTC. Its translation is CSASLRETQYF.

At least ten counts were recorded for this clonotype. J is TRBJ1-4 and V is TRBV12-3 or TRBV12-4, with D unclear. V was shortened by 3 bases and J by 5 bases, with 13 bases between the two germline ends. This CDR3 region has 15 residues. Here the CDR3 reads CASSFALGGNEKLFF. The CDR3 region has the DNA TGTGCCAGCAGTTTTGCCTTGGGAGGGAATGAAAAACTGTTTTTT.

The rearrangement joins TRBV14 to TRBJ1-1; D not certain. The germline V and J ends were trimmed by 0 bases and 2 bases, with 10 bases remaining between them. The CDR3 spans 15 residues. Germline V gene sequence: CDR1 SGHDN, CDR2 FVKESK. CDR3 residues: CASSQDLIKNTEAFF. The CDR3 DNA is TGTGCCAGCAGCCAAGATCTAATTAAAAACACTGAAGCTTTCTTT.

The chain links TRBV4-3 to TRBJ2-1; D gene unclear. There are 15 residues in the CDR3. The V gene's germline CDR1 is LGHNA and CDR2 YSLEER. V lost 0 bases and J 6 bases, leaving 12 bases between the germline ends. CDR3 sequence: CASSQDGQTTNEQFF. CDR3 nucleotide sequence: TGCGCCAGCAGCCAAGATGGGCAGACCACCAATGAGCAGTTCTTC.

The chain employs TRBV5-1 and TRBJ2-3; TRBD2 matches at 14 bases. In germline, CDR1 is SGHRS, CDR2 YFSETQ. The V segment lost 4 bases and the J segment 6 bases; nucleotides outside the gene matches: 10. There are 17 residues in the CDR3. As DNA, the CDR3 is TGCGCCAGCAGCCAAACGACTAGCGGGAGGGGAACGGATACGCAGTATTTT. This codes for CASSQTTSGRGTDTQYF.

A few counts support this clonotype. The chain combines TRBV7-3 with TRBJ2-1, with 14 bases that match TRBD2. The germline CDR1 and CDR2 sequences are SGHTA and FQGTGA. There are 19 residues in the CDR3. After removal of 0 bases from V and 1 base from J, the junction contained 5 bases not matched to a gene. The CDR3 coding sequence is TGTGCCAGCAGCTTAACGGGACTAGCGGGGGCCCTATCCTACAATGAGCAGTTCTTC. This encodes CASSLTGLAGALSYNEQFF.

The rearrangement joins TRBV5-1 to TRBJ2-3; TRBD1 is a possible D gene (6 bases). V was shortened by 5 bases and J by 4 bases, with 14 bases between the two germline ends. The CDR3 totals 14 residues. Per germline, CDR1 SGHRS and CDR2 YFSETQ. CDR3 in amino acids: CASRISSGADTQYF. The CDR3 DNA reads TGCGCCAGCAGAATAAGTTCAGGGGCAGATACGCAGTATTTT.

Concerning this clonotype itself: One end of the junction is discordant with germline, which a read error may explain. This chain connects TRBV3-1 to TRBJ2-1, with 7 bases fitting TRBD1. From germline, CDR1 is LGHDT and CDR2 YNNKEL (reference sequence). This CDR3 has 18 residues. CDR3 residues: CTSSMNTGTVGSYNEQFF. The CDR3 DNA follows: TGTACCAGCAGTATGAACACCGGGACAGTAGGCTCCTACAATGAGCAGTTCTTC.